This T cell receptor (beta chain) comes out of a study of CD8+CD57+ T cells in acquired aplastic anemia. On the study more broadly: The average for DNA from sorted CD4+ and CD8+ cells was roughly 3 ug. Study observations and caveats: The same twenty-nine CD8+ CDR3 sequences occurred in patients and in controls.

This clonotype was recorded a few times. Its antigen is still unknown. The CDR3 spans 17 residues. From germline, CDR1 is MGHDK and CDR2 SYGVNS. Deletions cut 1 base from V and 5 bases from J, with 20 bases between. Only patients with CD8+CD57+ cell expansion on flow cytometry were chosen for sequencing. Severe acquired aplastic anemia was diagnosed in all patients. Receipt of therapy had not occurred in any patient by the time of blood sampling. Investigators profiled TCR beta VDJ and CDR3 from genomic DNA template. TCRdb reprocessed the reads with MiXCR, giving one entry per CDR3 protein. The sample carries 150,000 to 170,000 distinct CDR3 sequences, 52% recorded once.

The genes are TRBV25-1 and TRBJ2-5; a weak D match, TRBD2 (6 bases). This TCR derives from a human donor with aplastic anemia. Material: sorted CD4+, CD8+, or CD8+CD57+ T cells (not recorded which) from PBMCs. The CDR3 region is CASSESARDGPSETQYF. The DNA of the CDR3 is TGTGCCAGCAGTGAATCCGCGCGGGACGGCCCCTCGGAGACCCAGTACTTC.